The 23 T cell receptor beta chains below were found in one sample sequenced in a study of T cells in Graves' hyperthyroidism and ophthalmopathy. The investigators amplified TCR beta CDR3 regions from RNA transcripts. An initial round of RT-PCR targeting the TCR CDR3 relied on the HTBI primer set. TCRdb reprocessed the multiplex PCR reads with MiXCR, giving one entry per CDR3 protein. The table lists around 760,000 distinct CDR3 sequences, around 40% of them singletons. The sample was blood. Every receptor here comes from a woman between 40 and 55 years old with Graves' hyperthyroidism.

Ten or more counts support this clonotype. This chain joins TRBV20-1 and TRBJ2-7; D perhaps matches TRBD2 (6 bases). Germline loops: CDR1 DFQATT, CDR2 SNEGSKA (reference sequence). V lost 3 bases and J 1 base, leaving 13 bases between the germline ends. The CDR3 is 14 amino acids. The CDR3: CSASSGSISYEQYF. The CDR3 bases are TGCAGTGCTAGCTCCGGGAGTATTTCCTACGAGCAGTACTTC.

This clonotype was counted many times. The chain has TRBV7-2 and TRBJ1-1; D not certain. The CDR3 is made up of 12 amino acids. From germline, CDR1 is SGHTA and CDR2 FQGNSA. The V end was cut by 1 base, the J end by 11 bases, with 11 bases between. The CDR3 sequence: CASSLVEDGAFF. The CDR3 DNA follows: TGTGCCAGCAGCTTAGTGGAGGACGGGGCTTTCTTT.

The chain uses TRBV29-1 and TRBJ1-1, with D hard to call. The CDR3 is 12 amino acids. Germline V gene data show CDR1 as SQVTM and CDR2 as ANQGSEA. Trimming took off 7 bases at V and 1 base at J, with 10 bases between the two ends. The CDR3 bases are TGCAGCGGGGCGGACGGGAACACTGAAGCTTTCTTT. Residues: CSGADGNTEAFF. Full variable domain (remainder filled in from reference TRBV29-1 and TRBJ1-1): SAVISQKPSRDICQRGTSLTIQCQVDSQVTMMFWYRQQPGQSLTLIATANQGSEATYESGFVIDKFPISRPNLTFSTLTVSNMSPEDSSIYLCSGADGNTEAFFGQGTRLTVV.

This clonotype showed up just a few times. V is TRBV6-5 and J is TRBJ2-2, with 9 bases lining up with TRBD1. The ends lost 1 base at V and 6 bases at J; junction bases unmatched: 6. Germline V CDR1 and CDR2: MNHEY, SVGAGI. The length of the CDR3 is 16 residues. The CDR3 bases are TGTGCCAGCAGTTACTTACCGGGACAGGGAGCCGGGGAGCTGTTTTTT. Translation: CASSYLPGQGAGELFF.

The rearrangement links TRBV7-9 to TRBJ1-2; a weak D match, TRBD1 (5 bases). V was clipped by 5 bases and J by 6 bases, with 16 bases between them. CDR3 length: 14 residues. CDR1 and CDR2 (germline): SEHNR, FQNEAQ (reference sequence). The CDR3: CASSLSEDRHGYTF. CDR3 bases: TGTGCCAGCAGCCTCTCAGAAGACAGACATGGCTACACCTTC.

CDR3 residues: CASFAGLGTPETQYF. DNA of the CDR3: TGTGCCAGCTTCGCCGGCCTTGGGACACCGGAGACCCAGTACTTC. This chain links TRBV2 with TRBJ2-5, with TRBD1 as a possible D gene (6 bases). V shed 8 bases and J shed 5 bases, with 21 bases lying between them. There are 15 residues in the CDR3. The V gene's germline CDR1 is SNHLY and CDR2 FYNNEI.

This clonotype was observed at least ten times. The rearrangement links TRBV7-9 to TRBJ1-1, with a possible D match to TRBD1 (5 bases). Germline V lookup: CDR1 SEHNR, CDR2 FQNEAQ (reference sequence). V was clipped by 5 bases and J by 6 bases, with 16 bases between them. This CDR3 comprises 14 residues. CDR3 nucleotide sequence: TGTGCCAGCAGCGAATCCCCAGGGTTCCCTGAAGCTTTCTTT. Its protein product is CASSESPGFPEAFF.

This clonotype was recorded many times. This chain connects TRBV4-3 to TRBJ1-2; D ambiguous. The CDR3 is 14 residues long. V was trimmed by 3 bases and J by 8 bases, leaving 16 bases between them. Germline CDR1 reads LGHNA; CDR2 reads YSLEER. The CDR3 DNA reads as TGCGCCAGCAGCCAGTCTGCCTTGGATGGGGGCTACACCTTC. Protein sequence: CASSQSALDGGYTF.

The chain carries TRBV12-3 or TRBV12-4 and TRBJ1-6; no clear D gene. Trimming removed 3 bases at V and 10 bases at J, with 16 bases between. The CDR3 is made up of 15 amino acids. The CDR3 is CASSLGFGAYSPLHF. The CDR3 nucleotides read TGTGCCAGCAGTTTGGGGTTCGGTGCTTACTCACCCCTCCACTTT.

The chain employs TRBV19 and TRBJ2-2, with D uncertain. Germline CDR1 LNHDA, CDR2 SQIVND (reference sequence). The CDR3 totals 11 residues. Trimming took 7 bases from V and 6 from J, leaving 6 bases between them. The CDR3, as DNA: TGTGCCAGTAAAGGTGCCGGGGAGCTGTTTTTT. It encodes CASKGAGELFF.

In this sample, this clonotype turned up a few times. This sequence joins TRBV5-1 and TRBJ2-7, with TRBD1 matching 9 bases. V dropped 3 bases and J dropped 4; count of bases not matched to a gene: 5. The germline V gene encodes CDR1 SGHRS and CDR2 YFSETQ. The CDR3 has 14 amino acids. CDR3 residues: CASSSKTGGYEQYF. In DNA form, the CDR3 reads TGCGCCAGCAGCTCGAAGACAGGGGGATACGAGCAGTACTTC.

This clonotype occurred many times. The chain has TRBV7-9 and TRBJ1-1, with D hard to call. V was clipped by 3 bases and J by 8 bases, with 7 bases between them. Germline CDR1 and CDR2: SEHNR and FQNEAQ (reference sequence). The CDR3 runs 11 residues. CDR3 sequence: CASSLKQEAFF. The CDR3 coding sequence is TGTGCCAGCAGCTTGAAACAAGAAGCTTTCTTT.

This clonotype was observed a handful of times. This chain uses TRBV19 with TRBJ2-2; 10 nucleotides agree with TRBD1. V lost 9 bases, J lost 1 base, and 2 bases stayed unmatched. CDR3 size: 14 residues. The germline gives CDR1 LNHDA, CDR2 SQIVND (reference sequence). The CDR3: CASRDRGNTGELFF. In nucleotides, the CDR3 is TGTGCCAGCCGGGACAGGGGGAACACCGGGGAGCTGTTTTTT.

This clonotype was detected ten times or more. The chain joins TRBV10-3 to TRBJ2-6; D is unresolved. Trimming removed 6 bases from V and 0 bases from J, with 12 bases in between. CDR1 ENHRY and CDR2 SYGVKD come from the germline V gene. This CDR3 has 16 residues. The CDR3 sequence is CAISSPTVSGANVLTF. The CDR3 bases are TGTGCCATCAGCTCCCCGACTGTCTCTGGGGCCAACGTCCTGACTTTC.

This clonotype was detected many times. The chain uses TRBV19 and TRBJ1-5; no clear D. Trimming shortened V by 6 bases and J by 6 bases, and 18 bases separated the two germline ends. Germline V gives CDR1 LNHDA, CDR2 SQIVND (reference sequence). The CDR3 spans 15 residues. CDR3 sequence reads: CASRYSLIGSQPQHF. DNA for the CDR3: TGTGCCAGTAGATACTCCCTTATAGGGAGTCAGCCCCAGCATTTT. The full variable domain, its missing parts supplied by reference TRBV19 and TRBJ1-5, is DGGITQSPKYLFRKEGQNVTLSCEQNLNHDAMYWYRQDPGQGLRLIYYSQIVNDFQKGDIAEGYSVSREKKESFPLTVTSAQKNPTAFYLCASRYSLIGSQPQHFGDGTRLSIL.

The CDR3 bases are TGCGCCAGCAGCTTCTCACCGGGAACCGGGGAGCTGTTTTTT. Its translation: CASSFSPGTGELFF. This chain uses TRBV10-1 with TRBJ2-2; tentatively, D is TRBD2 (5 bases). Trimming took off 6 bases at V and 5 bases at J, with 13 bases between the two ends. There are 14 residues in the CDR3. Germline loops: CDR1 WNHNN, CDR2 SYGVQD (reference sequence).

The chain links TRBV7-9 to TRBJ2-3; a weak D match, TRBD1 (5 bases). V was trimmed by 5 bases and J by 2 bases, leaving 14 bases between them. CDR3 size: 15 residues. The germline CDR1 and CDR2 sequences are SEHNR and FQNEAQ (reference sequence). CDR3 in DNA: TGTGCCAGCAGCCGAGAAGGACACTTCACAGATACGCAGTATTTT. As protein: CASSREGHFTDTQYF.

The chain employs TRBV20-1 and TRBJ1-2; no definite D call. V was shortened by 6 bases and J by 3 bases, with 11 bases between the two germline ends. This CDR3 contains 12 residues. The germline gives CDR1 DFQATT, CDR2 SNEGSKA (reference sequence). The CDR3 DNA follows: TGCAGTGCACCCACCGAGGACTATGGCTACACCTTC. It encodes CSAPTEDYGYTF.

In this sample, this clonotype turned up many times. The chain uses TRBV6-4 and TRBJ1-2; TRBD1 is a possible D gene (6 bases). The CDR3 spans 12 residues. Per germline, CDR1 MRHNA and CDR2 SNTAGT. V was shortened by 2 bases and J by 6 bases, with 7 bases between the two germline ends. CDR3 amino acids: CASSDRGNGYTF. The CDR3 DNA sequence: TGTGCCAGCAGTGACAGGGGGAATGGCTACACCTTC.

About this clonotype itself: One junction end does not reproduce the germline sequence, and a read error may be involved. The chain has TRBV7-6 and TRBJ1-4, with D tentatively TRBD1 (5 bases). The CDR3 has 17 residues. CDR1 is SGHVS, CDR2 FNYEAQ, per germline. CDR3 bases: TGCGCCAGCAGCTTAACAGCCTGGGGGAGCTCCAATGAAAAACTGTTTTTT. It yields the protein CASSLTAWGSSNEKLFF.

Concerning this clonotype itself: Given the absence of the conserved phenylalanine or tryptophan at the CDR3 end, a read error is likely. The DNA is left out, because the CDR3 cannot be placed on it with certainty; the CDR3 is given as TCRdb lists it. This CDR3 is CAISDVAG. This chain connects TRBV10-3 to TRBJ2-5; TRBD2, as called in the table, went unchecked against the DNA. The CDR3 spans 8 residues, counting both ends. Germline loops: CDR1 ENHRY, CDR2 SYGVKD.

V gene TRBV12-3 or TRBV12-4 combines with J gene TRBJ2-5; the D is unclear. V was clipped by 6 bases and J by 10 bases, with 15 bases between them. This CDR3 comprises 12 residues. CDR3 nucleotides: TGTGCCAGCAGCCGAGACCTTTTGAGCCAGTACTTC. It yields the protein CASSRDLLSQYF.

The chain is built from TRBV7-2 and TRBJ2-7; D not resolved. CDR1 is SGHTA and CDR2 is FQGNSA in the germline V gene. The CDR3 is made up of 14 amino acids. Trimming took off 2 bases at V and 3 bases at J, with 11 bases between the two ends. CDR3 sequence (DNA): TGTGCCAGCAGCTTATCCGGAAGCAACTACGAGCAGTACTTC. Protein sequence: CASSLSGSNYEQYF.